The T cell receptor (beta chain) under discussion was sequenced for a study of Ad26.COV2.S vaccination and SARS-CoV-2 variants (dated by TCRdb to the early 2020s). Background for the entire study: Donors in the vaccine arm were drawn from COV1001, a phase I-IIa trial of Ad26.COV2.S in healthy adults that was multicentre, randomized, double-blind and placebo-controlled. Dosing of Ad26.COV2.S was intramuscular, at either 5x10^10 or 1x10^11 viral particles, delivered as one shot or as two shots spaced 56 days apart. Sequencing of the TCRbeta repertoire served to evaluate the specificity and breadth of SARS-CoV-2-reactive T cell receptors following Ad26.COV2.S vaccination. A total of 32 samples were included in the TCR-sequenced set, comprising 19 Ad26.COV2.S vaccine recipients, 5 placebo recipients and 8 SARS-CoV-2 convalescent individuals. Trial participants were randomized into five groups of five: low-dose or high-dose Ad26.COV2.S given once or twice, or placebo on both occasions. Blinding of investigators to trial group allocation was maintained during experiments and outcome assessment. On the study overall, not on this receptor specifically: Substantial breadth of spike-specific CD8+ and CD4+ T cell responses was reported after vaccination. Vaccine and placebo recipients had similar non-spike TCR breadth, a finding consistent with the vaccine containing only spike. The authors noted that total T cell responses may have been underestimated by the TCR breadth and depth analyses. Higher spike-specific TCR breadth was observed in Ad26.COV2.S recipients than in placebo recipients (P = 0.0014). Comparing responses between vaccine doses or regimens was not something the study was powered to do.

Sample treatment or condition, as interpreted from the label and publication: roughly 18 received Ad26.COV2.S at low or high dose, single or two shots; 5 received placebo; per-sample allocation not given. Repertoires of vaccine and placebo recipients were sequenced from samples taken on day 63 after the first injection. Between 29 July and 7 August 2020, Cohort 1b enrolled 25 adults aged 18-55 years at one site in Boston, USA. Ad26.COV2.S was a replication-incompetent adenovirus type 26 vector that expressed a prefusion-stabilized SARS-CoV-2 spike protein derived from the original Wuhan strain. V and J are truncated by 5 bases and 0 bases respectively, leaving an intervening sequence of 10 bases. The CDR3 sequence holds 14 residues, the cysteine and phenylalanine included. CDR3 DNA is the only sequence kept; it has 42 bases, read in frame from the first base. The CDR1 and CDR2 encoded by the germline V gene (reference sequence) are LNHDA and SQIVND.

With respect to this clone: Which antigen it targets is not known. Base-call qualities are not available, and no considerably larger clone is one nucleotide away.

The immunoSEQ Assay was the method used to sequence TCRbeta CDR3 regions. After extraction, genomic DNA underwent amplification by bias-controlled multiplex PCR, followed by high-throughput sequencing. The study's processing was this. To quantify the absolute abundance of each unique TCRbeta CDR3 region, sequences were collapsed and filtered. T cell fraction was estimated by normalizing TCRbeta template counts to usable DNA, with usable DNA measured through amplification of reference genes found in all nucleated cells. Repertoire TCRs were annotated as SARS-CoV-2-specific by exact matching of V gene, CDR3 amino acid sequence and J gene to a known reactive TCR set. The reference SARS-CoV-2 TCR set was derived from MIRA and filtered for enrichment in COVID-19-positive ImmuneCODE repertoires, a step that removed public or cross-reactive TCRs. Based on the MIRA antigens, annotated TCRs were further analysed at the level of specific ORF or position within ORF. Breadth was defined as the number of annotated unique rearrangements divided by the total number of unique productive rearrangements, and depth was defined as the summed frequency of the annotated unique rearrangements. Two-sided Wilcoxon rank-sum tests were used to compare TCR breadth between groups. Imported from immuneACCESS, the table was reduced by TCRdb to in-frame sequences with V and J called. These copies leave out some clones; in studies compared against another copy, an unresolved V gene accounts for under half, and the cause of the remainder is not known. The V and J calls and clone size were taken over from that table, and D and trimming were inferred from the DNA. The sample table shows 300,000 to 400,000 clones, and about 82% are seen once. Clones ranked in the top ten supply 1.5% to 2.5% of the sample.

The sequence joins TRBV19 to TRBJ1-1, and TRBD1 may be the D gene, going by 5 matching bases. Sample: peripheral blood, taken in a trial of Ad26.COV2.S vaccine versus placebo. The sequence was obtained from a person between 18 and 59 years old who received the Ad26.COV2.S COVID-19 vaccine or a placebo. The base sequence is TGTGCCAGTAGTCCCGGGGCCATGAACACTGAAGCTTTCTTT. Translation gives CASSPGAMNTEAFF.